The rows below give T cell receptor beta chains drawn from one sample of a study of T cell responses to AZD1222 COVID-19 vaccine. Profiled with immunoSEQ multiplex PCR; TCRdb holds only in-frame clones, not every one. This repertoire shows around 99,000 clones, roughly nine tenths found once; its top ten account for approximately 5%. The sample consisted of peripheral blood, taken on day 0 of AZD1222 vaccination. All receptors derive from an adult in good health. Each CDR3 is given with its conserved first and last residue. The D gene is left open where the match is weak. Rows may omit the clone size; those that give it use once, few, many or a size class.

D gene: .; V gene: TRBV7-3; clone size: .; J gene: TRBJ2-3; CDR3 protein: CASSQGDTQYF; CDR3 DNA: TGTGCCAGCAGCCAAGGGGATACGCAGTATTTT
D gene: .; V gene: TRBV13; clone size: .; J gene: TRBJ2-3; CDR3 protein: CASSKYGTQEGTDTQYF; CDR3 DNA: TGTGCCAGCAGCAAGTACGGAACACAGGAGGGCACAGATACGCAGTATTTT
D gene: .; V gene: TRBV4-1; clone size: .; J gene: TRBJ2-2; CDR3 protein: CASSPTSGRVDTGELFF; CDR3 DNA: TGCGCCAGCAGCCCGACCTCGGGCAGGGTTGACACCGGGGAGCTGTTTTTT
D gene: .; V gene: TRBV19; clone size: .; J gene: TRBJ2-3; CDR3 protein: CASSNRWGTDTQYF; CDR3 DNA: TGTGCCAGTAGCAACCGGTGGGGGACAGATACGCAGTATTTT
D gene: .; V gene: TRBV5-1; clone size: few; J gene: TRBJ2-5; CDR3 protein: CASSLTVSQETQYF; CDR3 DNA: TGCGCCAGCAGCTTGACCGTGAGCCAAGAGACCCAGTACTTC
D gene: TRBD1; V gene: TRBV27; clone size: .; J gene: TRBJ1-1; CDR3 protein: CASSLYPGQGANTEAFF; CDR3 DNA: TGTGCCAGCAGTTTATACCCGGGACAGGGGGCAAACACTGAAGCTTTCTTT
D gene: .; V gene: TRBV5-1; clone size: .; J gene: TRBJ2-3; CDR3 protein: CASSSQGTDTQYF; CDR3 DNA: TGCGCCAGCAGCTCCCAAGGCACAGATACGCAGTATTTT
D gene: .; V gene: TRBV10-3; clone size: .; J gene: TRBJ1-4; CDR3 protein: CAISEDLTAEKLFF; CDR3 DNA: TGTGCCATCAGTGAGGACCTGACTGCCGAAAAACTGTTTTTT
D gene: .; V gene: TRBV5-6; clone size: .; J gene: TRBJ2-1; CDR3 protein: CASSFDQGGLYNEQFF; CDR3 DNA: TGTGCCAGCAGCTTCGATCAGGGGGGGCTCTACAATGAGCAGTTCTTC
D gene: TRBD1; V gene: TRBV27; clone size: .; J gene: TRBJ1-2; CDR3 protein: CASRMKRDPGQGNYGYTF; CDR3 DNA: TGTGCCAGCAGAATGAAGCGAGATCCGGGACAGGGAAACTATGGCTACACCTTC
D gene: .; V gene: TRBV7-2; clone size: few; J gene: TRBJ1-5; CDR3 protein: CASSLSGGPLRGNQPQHF; CDR3 DNA: TGTGCCAGCAGCTTATCGGGGGGCCCACTTCGGGGCAATCAGCCCCAGCATTTT
D gene: .; V gene: TRBV7-8; clone size: .; J gene: TRBJ2-1; CDR3 protein: CASSLRRAAYNEQFF; CDR3 DNA: TGTGCCAGCAGCTTAAGGCGTGCCGCTTACAATGAGCAGTTCTTC
D gene: TRBD1; V gene: TRBV7-9; clone size: .; J gene: TRBJ1-1; CDR3 protein: CASSRQGGFKAFF; CDR3 DNA: TGTGCCAGCAGTCGACAGGGGGGGTTCAAGGCTTTCTTT
D gene: .; V gene: TRBV10-3; clone size: .; J gene: TRBJ1-2; CDR3 protein: CAISESRGVLYYGYTF; CDR3 DNA: TGTGCCATCAGTGAGTCGCGCGGGGTACTATACTATGGCTACACCTTC
D gene: TRBD1; V gene: TRBV28; clone size: .; J gene: TRBJ1-4; CDR3 protein: CASRGGGSDEKLFF; CDR3 DNA: TGTGCCAGCAGAGGGGGCGGAAGTGATGAAAAACTGTTTTTT
D gene: .; V gene: TRBV2; clone size: .; J gene: TRBJ1-1; CDR3 protein: CASSEAGEDTEAFF; CDR3 DNA: TGTGCCAGCAGTGAAGCTGGGGAGGACACTGAAGCTTTCTTT
D gene: .; V gene: TRBV6-5; clone size: .; J gene: TRBJ2-2; CDR3 protein: CASIFSRHGTGELFF; CDR3 DNA: TGTGCCAGCATTTTCTCGCGGCATGGAACCGGGGAGCTGTTTTTT
D gene: .; V gene: TRBV30; clone size: .; J gene: TRBJ2-6; CDR3 protein: CAWSGQTYRAGANVLTF; CDR3 DNA: TGTGCCTGGAGTGGCCAAACATACAGGGCTGGGGCCAACGTCCTGACTTTC
D gene: .; V gene: TRBV12-2; clone size: .; J gene: TRBJ2-7; CDR3 protein: CASRGDRPTYEQYF; CDR3 DNA: TGTGCAAGTCGAGGAGACAGGCCAACCTACGAGCAGTACTTC
D gene: .; V gene: TRBV4-1; clone size: .; J gene: TRBJ1-2; CDR3 protein: CASSQAFYGYTF; CDR3 DNA: TGCGCCAGCAGCCAAGCCTTCTATGGCTACACCTTC
D gene: TRBD2; V gene: TRBV7-2; clone size: .; J gene: TRBJ2-5; CDR3 protein: CASSPLTSGGQETQYF; CDR3 DNA: TGTGCCAGCAGCCCGCTGACTAGCGGGGGCCAAGAGACCCAGTACTTC
D gene: TRBD1; V gene: TRBV12-3/TRBV12-4; clone size: .; J gene: TRBJ1-2; CDR3 protein: CASSGGQFYGYTF; CDR3 DNA: TGTGCCAGCAGTGGGGGACAGTTCTATGGCTACACCTTC
D gene: TRBD2; V gene: TRBV11-2; clone size: .; J gene: TRBJ2-5; CDR3 protein: CASSLSSGVETQYF; CDR3 DNA: TGTGCCAGCAGCCTTTCTAGCGGGGTTGAGACCCAGTACTTC
D gene: .; V gene: TRBV3-1/TRBV3-2; clone size: .; J gene: TRBJ2-3; CDR3 protein: CASSQENVGTDTDTQYF; CDR3 DNA: TGTGCCAGCAGCCAAGAAAACGTTGGGACTGACACAGATACGCAGTATTTT
D gene: TRBD1; V gene: TRBV19; clone size: .; J gene: TRBJ1-2; CDR3 protein: CASSVGQGEDGYTF; CDR3 DNA: TGTGCCAGTAGTGTAGGACAGGGCGAGGATGGCTACACCTTC
D gene: .; V gene: TRBV10-3; clone size: once; J gene: TRBJ1-4; CDR3 protein: CAISDGGAGEKLFF; CDR3 DNA: TGTGCCATCAGTGATGGAGGGGCGGGTGAAAAACTGTTTTTT
D gene: .; V gene: TRBV6-2/TRBV6-3; clone size: .; J gene: TRBJ2-2; CDR3 protein: CASSYMGVGTGELFF; CDR3 DNA: TGTGCCAGCAGTTACATGGGTGTCGGCACCGGGGAGCTGTTTTTT
D gene: .; V gene: TRBV12-3/TRBV12-4; clone size: once; J gene: TRBJ1-5; CDR3 protein: CASSFSGRGPQHF; CDR3 DNA: TGTGCCAGCAGTTTTAGCGGCAGGGGGCCCCAGCATTTT
D gene: .; V gene: TRBV19; clone size: .; J gene: TRBJ2-3; CDR3 protein: CASTPKRTADTQYF; CDR3 DNA: TGTGCCAGTACCCCCAAAAGGACGGCAGATACGCAGTATTTT
D gene: .; V gene: TRBV30; clone size: .; J gene: TRBJ1-2; CDR3 protein: CAKRGDLHYGYTF; CDR3 DNA: TGTGCAAAAAGAGGGGATCTCCACTATGGCTACACCTTC
D gene: .; V gene: TRBV21-1; clone size: .; J gene: TRBJ1-1; CDR3 protein: CASSKAREGDPEAFF; CDR3 DNA: TGTGCCAGCAGCAAAGCGAGGGAAGGGGACCCTGAAGCTTTCTTT
D gene: .; V gene: TRBV19; clone size: .; J gene: TRBJ1-2; CDR3 protein: CASSILPDNYGYTF; CDR3 DNA: TGTGCCAGTAGTATTCTTCCAGACAACTATGGCTACACCTTC
D gene: .; V gene: TRBV3-1/TRBV3-2; clone size: .; J gene: TRBJ2-7; CDR3 protein: CASSQEWGEGPYEQYF; CDR3 DNA: TGTGCCAGCAGCCAAGAGTGGGGCGAGGGACCATACGAGCAGTACTTC
D gene: .; V gene: TRBV5-1; clone size: .; J gene: TRBJ1-1; CDR3 protein: CASRQQMNTEAFF; CDR3 DNA: TGCGCCAGCAGGCAGCAGATGAACACTGAAGCTTTCTTT
D gene: .; V gene: TRBV18; clone size: once; J gene: TRBJ1-5; CDR3 protein: CASSPGGPSNQPQHF; CDR3 DNA: TGTGCCAGCTCACCCGGGGGCCCTAGCAATCAGCCCCAGCATTTT
D gene: .; V gene: TRBV7-9; clone size: few; J gene: TRBJ1-2; CDR3 protein: CASSYGGQGEDYGYTF; CDR3 DNA: TGTGCCAGCAGCTACGGGGGGCAGGGTGAGGACTATGGCTACACCTTC
D gene: TRBD2; V gene: TRBV11-2; clone size: few; J gene: TRBJ2-7; CDR3 protein: CASSPVGRSGVYEQYF; CDR3 DNA: TGTGCCAGCAGCCCGGTAGGGAGGAGCGGGGTTTACGAGCAGTACTTC
D gene: TRBD1; V gene: TRBV6-5; clone size: few; J gene: TRBJ2-7; CDR3 protein: CASSSGTGGREQYF; CDR3 DNA: TGTGCCAGCAGTTCCGGGACAGGGGGTCGAGAGCAGTACTTC
D gene: .; V gene: TRBV27; clone size: once; J gene: TRBJ2-1; CDR3 protein: CASSHSLGSSYNEQFF; CDR3 DNA: TGTGCCAGCAGCCACTCGTTGGGGAGCTCCTACAATGAGCAGTTCTTC
D gene: .; V gene: TRBV6-5; clone size: once; J gene: TRBJ2-7; CDR3 protein: CASGGGVYEQYF; CDR3 DNA: TGTGCCAGCGGAGGGGGCGTCTACGAGCAGTACTTC
D gene: TRBD1; V gene: TRBV3-1/TRBV3-2; clone size: once; J gene: TRBJ2-5; CDR3 protein: CASSRTGGETQYF; CDR3 DNA: TGTGCCAGCAGCCGTACAGGGGGAGAGACCCAGTACTTC
D gene: TRBD1; V gene: TRBV28; clone size: .; J gene: TRBJ1-1; CDR3 protein: CASSPPNRGSTEAFF; CDR3 DNA: TGTGCCAGCAGCCCCCCCAACAGGGGTTCCACTGAAGCTTTCTTT
D gene: TRBD1; V gene: TRBV6-5; clone size: .; J gene: TRBJ1-2; CDR3 protein: CASSSGTANYGYTF; CDR3 DNA: TGTGCCAGCAGCAGTGGGACAGCTAACTATGGCTACACCTTC
D gene: TRBD2; V gene: TRBV2; clone size: .; J gene: TRBJ2-5; CDR3 protein: CASSWTRQETQYF; CDR3 DNA: TGTGCCAGCAGTTGGACTAGACAAGAGACCCAGTACTTC
D gene: TRBD2; V gene: TRBV3-1/TRBV3-2; clone size: .; J gene: TRBJ2-1; CDR3 protein: CASSQGGRSTMFF; CDR3 DNA: TGTGCCAGCAGCCAAGGCGGGAGGTCCACAATGTTCTTC
D gene: .; V gene: TRBV5-1; clone size: .; J gene: TRBJ2-7; CDR3 protein: CASSLVVGEASNEQYF; CDR3 DNA: TGCGCCAGCAGCTTGGTCGTAGGGGAGGCGTCTAACGAGCAGTACTTC
D gene: TRBD1; V gene: TRBV24-1; clone size: .; J gene: TRBJ1-2; CDR3 protein: CATSDLGQGVGYTF; CDR3 DNA: TGTGCCACCAGTGACCTGGGACAGGGGGTTGGCTACACCTTC
D gene: .; V gene: TRBV25-1; clone size: .; J gene: TRBJ2-3; CDR3 protein: CASSDTPSRADTQYF; CDR3 DNA: TGTGCCAGCAGTGACACCCCATCCAGGGCAGATACGCAGTATTTT
D gene: .; V gene: TRBV15; clone size: .; J gene: TRBJ2-3; CDR3 protein: CATSRGGPQAYLGGPDTQYF; CDR3 DNA: TGTGCCACCAGCAGAGGGGGACCGCAAGCATACCTGGGGGGGCCAGATACGCAGTATTTT
D gene: .; V gene: TRBV29-1; clone size: .; J gene: TRBJ2-7; CDR3 protein: CSVEGTMRTEQYF; CDR3 DNA: TGCAGCGTTGAAGGGACGATGCGAACCGAGCAGTACTTC